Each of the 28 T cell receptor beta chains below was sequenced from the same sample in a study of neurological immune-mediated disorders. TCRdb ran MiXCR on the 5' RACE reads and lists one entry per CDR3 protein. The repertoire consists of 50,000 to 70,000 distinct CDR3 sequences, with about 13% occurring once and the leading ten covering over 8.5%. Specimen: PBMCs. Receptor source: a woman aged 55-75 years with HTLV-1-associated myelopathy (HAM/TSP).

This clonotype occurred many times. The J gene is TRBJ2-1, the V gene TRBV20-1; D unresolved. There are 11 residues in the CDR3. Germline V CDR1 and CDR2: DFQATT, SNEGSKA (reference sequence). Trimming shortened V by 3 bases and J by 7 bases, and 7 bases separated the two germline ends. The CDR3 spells CSASHRNEQFF. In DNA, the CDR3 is TGCAGTGCTAGTCACCGAAATGAGCAGTTCTTC.

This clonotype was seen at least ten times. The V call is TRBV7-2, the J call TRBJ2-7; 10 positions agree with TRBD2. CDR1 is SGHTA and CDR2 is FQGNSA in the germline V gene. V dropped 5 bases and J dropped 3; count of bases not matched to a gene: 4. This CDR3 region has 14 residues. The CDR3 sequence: CASSPSGSFYEQYF. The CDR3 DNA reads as TGTGCCAGCAGCCCTAGCGGGAGTTTCTACGAGCAGTACTTC.

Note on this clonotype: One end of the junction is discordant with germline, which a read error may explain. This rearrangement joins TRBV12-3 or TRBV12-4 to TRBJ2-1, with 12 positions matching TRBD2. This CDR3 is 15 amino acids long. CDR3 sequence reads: CASIKTSGSYNQQFF. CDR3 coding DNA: TGTGCCAGCATTAAGACTAGCGGGAGTTACAATCAGCAGTTCTTC.

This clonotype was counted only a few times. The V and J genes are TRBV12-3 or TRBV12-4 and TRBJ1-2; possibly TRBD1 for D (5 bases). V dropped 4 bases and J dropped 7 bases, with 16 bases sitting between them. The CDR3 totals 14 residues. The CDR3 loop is CASSSKHGGVGYTF. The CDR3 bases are TGTGCCAGCAGTTCGAAGCACGGGGGGGTTGGCTACACCTTC.

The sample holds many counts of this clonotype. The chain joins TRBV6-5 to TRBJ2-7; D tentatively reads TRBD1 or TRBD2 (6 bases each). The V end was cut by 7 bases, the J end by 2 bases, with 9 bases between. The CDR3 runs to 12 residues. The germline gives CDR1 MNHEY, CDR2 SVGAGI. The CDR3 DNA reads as TGTGCCAGCATCGGGGGCACCTACGAGCAGTACTTC. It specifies CASIGGTYEQYF.

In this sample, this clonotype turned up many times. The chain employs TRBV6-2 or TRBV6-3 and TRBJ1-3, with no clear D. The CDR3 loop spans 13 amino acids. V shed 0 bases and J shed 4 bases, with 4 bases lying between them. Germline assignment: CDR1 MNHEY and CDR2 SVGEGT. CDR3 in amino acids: CASSYSGGNTIYF. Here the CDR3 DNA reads TGTGCCAGCAGTTACTCAGGAGGAAACACCATATATTTT.

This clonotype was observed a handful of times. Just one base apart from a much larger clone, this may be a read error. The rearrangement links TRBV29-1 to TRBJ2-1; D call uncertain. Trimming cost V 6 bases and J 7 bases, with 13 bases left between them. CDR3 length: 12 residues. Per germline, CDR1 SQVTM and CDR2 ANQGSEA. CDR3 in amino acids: CSVLIWQNEQFF. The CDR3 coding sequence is TGCAGCGTGTTGATTTGGCAGAATGAGCAGTTCTTC.

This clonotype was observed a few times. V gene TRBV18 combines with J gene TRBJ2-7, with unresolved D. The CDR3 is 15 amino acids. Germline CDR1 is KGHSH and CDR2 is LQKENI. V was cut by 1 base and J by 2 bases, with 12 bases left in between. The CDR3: CASSPQVGTTYEQYF. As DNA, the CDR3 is TGTGCCAGCTCACCACAGGTAGGCACTACCTACGAGCAGTACTTC. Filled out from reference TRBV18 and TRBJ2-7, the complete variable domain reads NAGVMQNPRHLVRRRGQEARLRCSPMKGHSHVYWYRQLPEEGLKFMVYLQKENIIDESGMPKERFSAEFPKEGPSILRIQQVVRGDSAAYFCASSPQVGTTYEQYFGPGTRLTVT.

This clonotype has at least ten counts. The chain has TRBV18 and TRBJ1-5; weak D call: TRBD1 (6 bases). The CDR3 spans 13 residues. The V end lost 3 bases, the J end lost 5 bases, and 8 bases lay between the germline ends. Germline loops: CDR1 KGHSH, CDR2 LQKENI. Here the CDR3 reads CASSPSGDQPQHF. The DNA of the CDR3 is TGTGCCAGCTCACCCTCAGGGGATCAGCCCCAGCATTTT. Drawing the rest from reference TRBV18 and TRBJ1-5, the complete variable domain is NAGVMQNPRHLVRRRGQEARLRCSPMKGHSHVYWYRQLPEEGLKFMVYLQKENIIDESGMPKERFSAEFPKEGPSILRIQQVVRGDSAAYFCASSPSGDQPQHFGDGTRLSIL.

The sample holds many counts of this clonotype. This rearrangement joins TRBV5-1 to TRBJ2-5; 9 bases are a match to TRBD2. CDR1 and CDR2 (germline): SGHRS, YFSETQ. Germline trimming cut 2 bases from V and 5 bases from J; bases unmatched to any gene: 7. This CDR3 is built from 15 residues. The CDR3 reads CASSFRSGSEETQYF. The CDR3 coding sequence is TGCGCCAGCAGCTTTCGTAGCGGGAGTGAGGAGACCCAGTACTTC.

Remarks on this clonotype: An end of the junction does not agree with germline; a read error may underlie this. The CDR3 loop reads CTSSLSWSFYEQYF. The CDR3 DNA reads TGTACCAGCAGTTTATCATGGAGCTTCTACGAGCAGTACTTC. The chain employs TRBV27 and TRBJ2-7, with D hard to call. The CDR3 has 14 amino acids. The germline V gene has CDR1 MNHEY and CDR2 SMNVEV (reference sequence).

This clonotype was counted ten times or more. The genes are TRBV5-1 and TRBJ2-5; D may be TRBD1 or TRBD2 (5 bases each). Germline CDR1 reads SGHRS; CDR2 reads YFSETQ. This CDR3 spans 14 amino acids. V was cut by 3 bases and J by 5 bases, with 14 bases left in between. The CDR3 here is CASSSQGATETQYF. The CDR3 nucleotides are TGCGCCAGCAGCTCTCAGGGAGCTACGGAGACCCAGTACTTC.

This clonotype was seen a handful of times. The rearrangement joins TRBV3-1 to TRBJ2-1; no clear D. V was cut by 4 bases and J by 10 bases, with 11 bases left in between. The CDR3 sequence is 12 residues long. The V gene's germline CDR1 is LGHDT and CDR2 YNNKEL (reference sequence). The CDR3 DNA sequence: TGTGCCAGCAGCCGAGATATAGGCGAGCAGTTCTTC. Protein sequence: CASSRDIGEQFF.

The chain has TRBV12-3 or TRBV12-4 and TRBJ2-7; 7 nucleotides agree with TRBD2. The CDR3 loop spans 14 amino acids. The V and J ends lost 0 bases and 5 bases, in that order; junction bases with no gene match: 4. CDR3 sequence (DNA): TGTGCCAGCAGTTTAGCGGGAGGGAAGGACGAGCAGTACTTC. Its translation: CASSLAGGKDEQYF.

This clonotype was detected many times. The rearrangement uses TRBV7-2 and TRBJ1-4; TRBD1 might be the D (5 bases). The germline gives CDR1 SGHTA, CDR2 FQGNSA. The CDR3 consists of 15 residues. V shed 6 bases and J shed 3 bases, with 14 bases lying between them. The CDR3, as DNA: TGTGCCAGCAGTTTCAAGGGACCGGCTAATGAAAAACTGTTTTTT. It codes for CASSFKGPANEKLFF.

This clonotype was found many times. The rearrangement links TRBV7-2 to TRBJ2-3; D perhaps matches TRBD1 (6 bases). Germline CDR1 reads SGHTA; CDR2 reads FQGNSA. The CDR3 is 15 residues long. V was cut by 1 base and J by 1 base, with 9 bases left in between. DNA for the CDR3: TGTGCCAGCAGCTTAGGTCCAGGGGGCACAGATACGCAGTATTTT. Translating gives CASSLGPGGTDTQYF.

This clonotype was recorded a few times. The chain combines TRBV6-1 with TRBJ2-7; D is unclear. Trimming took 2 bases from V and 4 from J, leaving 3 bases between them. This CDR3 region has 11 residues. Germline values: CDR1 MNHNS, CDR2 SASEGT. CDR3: CASSELYEQYF. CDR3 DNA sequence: TGTGCCAGCAGTGAACTGTACGAGCAGTACTTC.

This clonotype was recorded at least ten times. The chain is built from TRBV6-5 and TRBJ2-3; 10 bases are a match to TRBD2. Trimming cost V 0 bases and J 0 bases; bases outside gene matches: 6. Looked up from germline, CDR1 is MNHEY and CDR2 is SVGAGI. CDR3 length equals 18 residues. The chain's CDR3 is CASSYSPSGSHSTDTQYF. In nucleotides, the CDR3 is TGTGCCAGCAGTTACTCGCCTAGCGGGAGCCATAGCACAGATACGCAGTATTTT.

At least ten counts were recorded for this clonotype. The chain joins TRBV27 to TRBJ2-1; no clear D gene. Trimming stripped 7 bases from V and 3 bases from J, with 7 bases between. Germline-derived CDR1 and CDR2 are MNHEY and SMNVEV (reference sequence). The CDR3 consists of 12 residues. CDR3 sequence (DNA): TGTGCCAGCAATAGCTTCTACAATGAGCAGTTCTTC. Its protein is CASNSFYNEQFF.

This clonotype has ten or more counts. CDR3 region: CASSSGRESELFF. The CDR3 DNA is TGTGCCAGCAGTTCCGGGCGGGAGTCGGAGCTGTTTTTT. This chain uses TRBV12-3 or TRBV12-4 with TRBJ2-2; 7 nucleotides match TRBD2. J gave up 10 bases and V 4 bases, and 6 bases lay outside the gene matches. The CDR3 has 13 residues.

CDR3 residues: CASSPRTRGREQYF. The CDR3 bases are TGTGCCAGCAGCCCAAGGACTAGAGGCCGCGAACAGTACTTC. The gene calls are TRBV7-2 and TRBJ2-7, with 7 bases fitting TRBD2. V lost 5 bases and J lost 10; bases outside the gene matches: 14. The germline V gene encodes CDR1 SGHTA and CDR2 FQGNSA. The CDR3 is made up of 14 amino acids.

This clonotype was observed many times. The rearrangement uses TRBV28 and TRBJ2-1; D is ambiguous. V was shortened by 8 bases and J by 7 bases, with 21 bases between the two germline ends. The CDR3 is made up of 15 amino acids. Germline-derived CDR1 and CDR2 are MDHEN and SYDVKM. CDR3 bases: TGTGCCAGCGAGAGAGTTGAGGCACCGACAAATGAGCAGTTCTTC. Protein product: CASERVEAPTNEQFF. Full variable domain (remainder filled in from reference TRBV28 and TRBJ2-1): DVKVTQSSRYLVKRTGEKVFLECVQDMDHENMFWYRQDPGLGLRLIYFSYDVKMKEKGDIPEGYSVSREKKERFSLILESASTNQTSMYLCASERVEAPTNEQFFGPGTRLTVL.

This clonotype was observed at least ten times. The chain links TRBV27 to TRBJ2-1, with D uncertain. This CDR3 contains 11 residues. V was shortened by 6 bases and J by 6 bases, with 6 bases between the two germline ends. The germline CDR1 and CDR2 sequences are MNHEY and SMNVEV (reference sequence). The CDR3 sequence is CASSSANEQFF. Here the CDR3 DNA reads TGTGCCAGCAGCAGTGCCAATGAGCAGTTCTTC.

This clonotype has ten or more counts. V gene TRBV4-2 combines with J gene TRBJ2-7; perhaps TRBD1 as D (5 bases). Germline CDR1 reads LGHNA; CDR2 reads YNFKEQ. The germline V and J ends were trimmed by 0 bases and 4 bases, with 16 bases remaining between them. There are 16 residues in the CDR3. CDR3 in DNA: TGTGCCAGCAGCCAAGATGACCAGGGATTTAGGTACGAGCAGTACTTC. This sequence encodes CASSQDDQGFRYEQYF.

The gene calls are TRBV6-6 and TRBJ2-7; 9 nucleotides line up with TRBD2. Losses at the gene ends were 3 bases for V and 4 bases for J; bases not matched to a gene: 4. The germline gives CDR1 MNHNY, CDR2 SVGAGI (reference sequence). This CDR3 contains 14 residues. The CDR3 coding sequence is TGTGCCAGCAGTTATGGGACTAGCACGTACGAGCAGTACTTC. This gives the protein CASSYGTSTYEQYF.

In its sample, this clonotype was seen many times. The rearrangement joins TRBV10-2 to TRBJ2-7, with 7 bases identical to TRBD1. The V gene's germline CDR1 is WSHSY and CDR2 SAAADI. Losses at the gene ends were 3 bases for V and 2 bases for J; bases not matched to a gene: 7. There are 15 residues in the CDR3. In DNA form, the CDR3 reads TGCGCCAGCAGTGATGTCGGGACAGCTACCTACGAGCAGTACTTC. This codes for CASSDVGTATYEQYF.

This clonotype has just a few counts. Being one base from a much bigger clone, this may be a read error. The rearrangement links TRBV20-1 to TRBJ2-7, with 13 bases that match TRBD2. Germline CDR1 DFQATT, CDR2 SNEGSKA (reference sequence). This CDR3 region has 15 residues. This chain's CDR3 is CTANPGTSGTYEQYF. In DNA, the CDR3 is TGCACTGCTAACCCCGGGACTAGCGGGACCTACGAGCAGTACTTC.

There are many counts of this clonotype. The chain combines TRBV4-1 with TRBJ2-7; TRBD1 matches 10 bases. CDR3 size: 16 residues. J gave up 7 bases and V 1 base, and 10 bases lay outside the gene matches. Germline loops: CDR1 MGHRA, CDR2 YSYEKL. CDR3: CASSQAPGQGLREQYF. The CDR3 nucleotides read TGCGCCAGCAGCCAAGCCCCGGGACAGGGGTTGAGGGAGCAGTACTTC.